This entry is about one T cell receptor beta chain. It was with 60 Vbeta and 13 Jbeta primers that the PCR ran. Generated by immunoSEQ multiplex PCR, the TCRdb table keeps only in-frame clones and is missing some. The table lists about 99,000 clones, almost 80% of them singletons. These data are taken from a study of cytomegalovirus exposure and HLA in healthy donors. This CDR3 spans 14 amino acids. CDR1 SGHAT and CDR2 FQNNGV come from the germline V gene. Trimming left V 2 bases short and J 6 bases short, with 8 bases between. This clonotype originated in a man aged 55 to 70 in good health and CMV-seropositive. This chain joins TRBV11-2 and TRBJ1-6; the D gene is possibly TRBD1 (6 bases). Input material: PBMCs. The CDR3 DNA is TGTGCCAGCAGCTTACAACAGGGTAATTCACCCCTCCACTTT. This gives the protein CASSLQQGNSPLHF.